The 16 T cell receptor beta chains below all came from one sample that was sequenced in a study of T cells in Graves' hyperthyroidism and ophthalmopathy. It was RNA transcripts that yielded the amplified TCR beta CDR3 regions. When the TCR CDR3 underwent first-round RT-PCR, the HTBI primer set was used. TCRdb analysed the multiplex PCR reads with MiXCR anew, one entry per CDR3 protein. The sample shows hundreds of thousands of distinct CDR3 sequences, 16% of them seen only once. Sequencing was done on a sample of blood. Every receptor here comes from a woman in her thirties with Graves' hyperthyroidism.

The gene calls are TRBV11-3 and TRBJ2-6, with a tentative D call TRBD2 (6 bases). Germline CDR1 is SGHNT and CDR2 is YENEEA. V dropped 5 bases and J dropped 4 bases, with 6 bases sitting between them. The CDR3 length is 13 residues. This CDR3 reads CASSAGGANVLTF. The CDR3 DNA follows: TGTGCCAGCAGCGCGGGAGGGGCCAACGTCCTGACTTTC. Drawing the rest from reference TRBV11-3 and TRBJ2-6, the complete variable domain is EAGVVQSPRYKIIEKKQPVAFWCNPISGHNTLYWYLQNLGQGPELLIRYENEEAVDDSQLPKDRFSAERLKGVDSTLKIQPAELGDSAVYLCASSAGGANVLTFGAGSRLTVL.

This clonotype showed up many times. The rearrangement links TRBV6-1 to TRBJ2-7, with D hard to call. Trimming stripped 8 bases from V and 3 bases from J, with 14 bases between. The CDR3 runs 13 residues. Germline V gene sequence: CDR1 MNHNS, CDR2 SASEGT. As DNA, the CDR3 is TGTGCCAGCCGAGAGGAGAAGCTCTACGAGCAGTACTTC. It codes for CASREEKLYEQYF.

V and J are TRBV27 and TRBJ2-7; 11 bases are shared with TRBD2. The J segment lost 5 bases and the V segment lost 4 bases, leaving 10 bases of the junction unmatched. Germline lookup yields CDR1 MNHEY and CDR2 SMNVEV (reference sequence). This CDR3 region has 16 residues. CDR3 residues: CASSSLAGALGDEQYF. CDR3 in DNA: TGTGCCAGCAGTTCACTAGCGGGAGCTCTCGGGGACGAGCAGTACTTC.

This clonotype was detected many times. The J gene is TRBJ2-7, the V gene TRBV11-3; 10 bases are a match to TRBD2. After removal of 5 bases from V and 7 bases from J, the junction contained 14 bases not matched to a gene. The length of the CDR3 is 16 residues. Germline CDR1 SGHNT, CDR2 YENEEA. The DNA of the CDR3 is TGTGCCAGCAGCCTCGGACTAGCGGTCGAATCCTGGGAGCAGTACTTC. Translated, it gives CASSLGLAVESWEQYF.

This clonotype was counted only a few times. The V gene is TRBV6-1, the J gene TRBJ2-1; D is unresolved. V dropped 8 bases and J dropped 0 bases, with 14 bases sitting between them. This CDR3 comprises 15 residues. Germline V gene lookup returns CDR1 MNHNS and CDR2 SASEGT. CDR3: CASVPLHSSYNEQFF. CDR3 nucleotide sequence: TGTGCCAGCGTCCCCCTTCACAGCTCCTACAATGAGCAGTTCTTC.

V usage is TRBV19 and J usage is TRBJ1-5; D might be TRBD1 (5 bases). Germline V gives CDR1 LNHDA, CDR2 SQIVND (reference sequence). V was pared by 5 bases and J by 4 bases, with 15 bases between. There are 15 residues in the CDR3. CDR3 in DNA: TGTGCCAGTAGTCCTCGGGACGCCTGGAATCAGCCCCAGCATTTT. Protein product: CASSPRDAWNQPQHF.

This clonotype was picked up many times. The rearrangement joins TRBV3-1 to TRBJ2-1; D gene uncertain. The CDR3 consists of 17 residues. Trimming stripped 2 bases from V and 0 bases from J, with 14 bases between. The germline V gene has CDR1 LGHDT and CDR2 YNNKEL (reference sequence). The CDR3 region has the DNA TGTGCCAGCAGCCAAACTCCCGGCCGGAGCTCCTACAATGAGCAGTTCTTC. Its translation: CASSQTPGRSSYNEQFF.

The chain uses TRBV6-1 and TRBJ1-4; 9 bases are a match to TRBD1. The germline gives CDR1 MNHNS, CDR2 SASEGT. This CDR3 is 14 amino acids long. The V segment lost 5 bases and the J segment 5 bases; nucleotides outside the gene matches: 3. In DNA, the CDR3 is TGTGCCAGCAGTAAACAGGGGGCGAATGAAAAACTGTTTTTT. As protein: CASSKQGANEKLFF.

The chain combines TRBV7-2 with TRBJ2-1; 8 positions agree with TRBD2. The CDR3 covers 15 residues. V was pared by 1 base and J by 15 bases, with 14 bases of the junction left unmatched. Looked up from germline, CDR1 is SGHTA and CDR2 is FQGNSA. CDR3 nucleotide sequence: TGTGCCAGCAGCTTAGAAGCGGGAGTAGCACGCGGGTTGTTCTTC. This translates into CASSLEAGVARGLFF.

This clonotype was counted many times. The rearrangement uses TRBV27 and TRBJ2-4; TRBD1 is a possible D gene (6 bases). The CDR3 has 17 amino acids. Trimming shortened V by 2 bases and J by 4 bases, and 18 bases separated the two germline ends. The V gene's germline CDR1 is MNHEY and CDR2 SMNVEV (reference sequence). As DNA, the CDR3 is TGTGCCAGCAGTTTAAAGGGACAACGAAAGGGAAAAAACATTCAGTACTTC. It is translated as CASSLKGQRKGKNIQYF.

This clonotype was counted many times. The rearrangement links TRBV20-1 to TRBJ2-1; TRBD1 might be the D (7 bases). The CDR3 is 16 residues long. V was clipped by 2 bases and J by 5 bases, with 19 bases between them. Germline V gives CDR1 DFQATT, CDR2 SNEGSKA (reference sequence). CDR3 region: CSARPSAGTDNNEQFF. CDR3 nucleotide sequence: TGCAGTGCTAGACCTAGCGCGGGGACAGACAACAATGAGCAGTTCTTC.

This clonotype was seen at least ten times. The V and J genes are TRBV28 and TRBJ2-1; 10 bases fit TRBD1. In germline, CDR1 is MDHEN, CDR2 SYDVKM. After removal of 3 bases from V and 2 bases from J, the junction contained 4 bases not matched to a gene. The CDR3 consists of 16 residues. CDR3 amino acids: CASSFSGTGAYNEQFF. DNA of the CDR3: TGTGCCAGCAGTTTCTCCGGGACAGGGGCCTACAATGAGCAGTTCTTC.

The chain links TRBV30 to TRBJ2-5; no definite D call. Trimming pared 1 base from V and 6 bases from J, leaving 15 bases between. This CDR3 is built from 14 residues. CDR1 GTSNPN and CDR2 SVGIG come from the germline V gene (reference sequence). CDR3 residues: CAWSALPRWQTQYF. As DNA, the CDR3 is TGTGCCTGGAGTGCTCTGCCCCGCTGGCAGACCCAGTACTTC.

The rearrangement joins TRBV7-9 to TRBJ2-1, with TRBD2 matching over 9 bases. The CDR3 is 13 residues long. V was pared by 7 bases and J by 9 bases, with 7 bases of the junction left unmatched. From germline, CDR1 is SEHNR and CDR2 FQNEAQ (reference sequence). The CDR3 DNA follows: TGTGCCAGCACCTCGTCGCGGGGGGGTGAGCAGTTCTTC. It yields the protein CASTSSRGGEQFF.

This clonotype was detected many times. This chain links TRBV2 with TRBJ1-1; D is uncertain. The V end lost 7 bases, the J end lost 4 bases, and 19 bases lay between the germline ends. The length of the CDR3 is 15 residues. The V gene's germline CDR1 is SNHLY and CDR2 FYNNEI. This CDR3 is CASKAVAARITEAFF. CDR3 nucleotides: TGTGCCAGCAAGGCCGTCGCAGCTCGGATCACTGAAGCTTTCTTT. The whole variable domain, remainder taken from reference TRBV2 and TRBJ1-1, is EPEVTQTPSHQVTQMGQEVILRCVPISNHLYFYWYRQILGQKVEFLVSFYNNEISEKSEIFDDQFSVERPDGSNFTLKIRSTKLEDSAMYFCASKAVAARITEAFFGQGTRLTVV.

V usage is TRBV15 and J usage is TRBJ2-6; D is perhaps TRBD2 (5 bases). V lost 0 bases, J lost 2 bases, and 11 bases lay in between. This CDR3 is 17 amino acids long. Germline CDR1 LNHNV, CDR2 YYDKDF (reference sequence). The CDR3 loop is CATSRESRVAGANVLTF. In DNA, the CDR3 is TGTGCCACCAGCAGAGAGTCGAGGGTGGCTGGGGCCAACGTCCTGACTTTC.